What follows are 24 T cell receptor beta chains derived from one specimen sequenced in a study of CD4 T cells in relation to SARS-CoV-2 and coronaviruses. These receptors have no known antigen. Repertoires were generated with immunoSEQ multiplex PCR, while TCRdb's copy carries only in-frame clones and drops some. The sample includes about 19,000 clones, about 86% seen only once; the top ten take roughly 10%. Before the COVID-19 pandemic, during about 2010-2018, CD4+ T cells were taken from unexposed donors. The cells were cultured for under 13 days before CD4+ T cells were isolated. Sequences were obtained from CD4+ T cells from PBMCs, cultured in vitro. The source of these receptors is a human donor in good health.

CDR3 bases: TGTGCTAGTGCCCCTTTGGGAAGCACAGATACGCAGTATTTT. Translation gives CASAPLGSTDTQYF. The chain uses TRBV12-5 and TRBJ2-3; D call uncertain. CDR1 and CDR2 from the germline V gene are LGHNT and FRNRAP. This CDR3 is 14 amino acids long. Trimming removed 7 bases at V and 0 bases at J, with 11 bases between. Full variable domain (outside the CDR3, taken from reference TRBV12-5 and TRBJ2-3): DARVTQTPRHKVTEMGQEVTMRCQPILGHNTVFWYRQTMMQGLELLAYFRNRAPLDDSGMPKDRFSAEMPDATLATLKIQPSEPRDSAVYFCASAPLGSTDTQYFGPGTRLTVL.

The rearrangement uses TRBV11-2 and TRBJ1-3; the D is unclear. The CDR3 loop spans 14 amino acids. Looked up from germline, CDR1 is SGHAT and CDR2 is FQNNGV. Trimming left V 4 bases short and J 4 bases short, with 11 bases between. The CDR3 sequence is CASSSRLSGNTIYF. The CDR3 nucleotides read TGTGCCAGCAGCTCCAGGCTGTCAGGAAACACCATATATTTT.

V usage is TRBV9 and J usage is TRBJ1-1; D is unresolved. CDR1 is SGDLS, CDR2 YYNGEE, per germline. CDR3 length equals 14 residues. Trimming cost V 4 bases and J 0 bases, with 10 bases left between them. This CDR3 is CASSPQRVNTEAFF. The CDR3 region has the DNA TGTGCCAGCAGCCCCCAAAGGGTGAACACTGAAGCTTTCTTT.

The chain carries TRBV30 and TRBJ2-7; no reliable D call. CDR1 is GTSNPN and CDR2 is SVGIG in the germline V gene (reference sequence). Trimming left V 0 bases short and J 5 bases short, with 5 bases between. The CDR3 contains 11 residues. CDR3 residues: CAWSVLDEQYF. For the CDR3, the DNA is TGTGCCTGGAGTGTACTCGACGAGCAGTACTTC.

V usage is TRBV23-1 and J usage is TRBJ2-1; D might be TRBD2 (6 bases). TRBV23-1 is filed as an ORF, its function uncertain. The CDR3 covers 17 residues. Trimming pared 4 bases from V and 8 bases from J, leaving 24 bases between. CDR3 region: CASSLRKLAAIRDEQFF. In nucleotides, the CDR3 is TGCGCCAGCAGTCTACGAAAATTAGCGGCAATACGGGATGAGCAGTTCTTC.

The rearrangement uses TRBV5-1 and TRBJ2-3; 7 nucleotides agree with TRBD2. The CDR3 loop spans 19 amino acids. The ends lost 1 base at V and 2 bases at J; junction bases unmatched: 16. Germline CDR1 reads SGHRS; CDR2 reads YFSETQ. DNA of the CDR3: TGCGCCAGCAGCTTGTTTTCCCGAACCGGGACTACCCTCACAGATACGCAGTATTTT. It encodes CASSLFSRTGTTLTDTQYF.

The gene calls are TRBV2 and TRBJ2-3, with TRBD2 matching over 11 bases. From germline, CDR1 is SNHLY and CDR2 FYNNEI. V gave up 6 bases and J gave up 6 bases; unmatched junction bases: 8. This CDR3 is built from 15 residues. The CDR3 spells CASRPLAGGSDTQYF. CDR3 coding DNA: TGTGCCAGCAGACCGCTAGCGGGGGGTTCCGATACGCAGTATTTT.

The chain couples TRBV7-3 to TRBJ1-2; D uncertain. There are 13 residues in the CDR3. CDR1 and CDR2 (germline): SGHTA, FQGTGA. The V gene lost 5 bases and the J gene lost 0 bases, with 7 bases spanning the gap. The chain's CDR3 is CASSQDANYGYTF. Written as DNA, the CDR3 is TGTGCCAGCAGCCAAGATGCTAACTATGGCTACACCTTC.

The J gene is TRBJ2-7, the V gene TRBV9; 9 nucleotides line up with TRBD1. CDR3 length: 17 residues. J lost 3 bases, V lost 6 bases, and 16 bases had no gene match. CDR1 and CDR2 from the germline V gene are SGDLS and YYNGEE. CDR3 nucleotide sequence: TGTGCCAGCATTGAAGGGCCAGGGGGACAGGGTTTCTACGAGCAGTACTTC. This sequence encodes CASIEGPGGQGFYEQYF.

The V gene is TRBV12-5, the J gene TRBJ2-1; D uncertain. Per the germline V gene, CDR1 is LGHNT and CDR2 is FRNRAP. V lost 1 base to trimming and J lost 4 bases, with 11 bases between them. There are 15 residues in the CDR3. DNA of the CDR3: TGTGCTAGTGGTTTGGCCATGCGGCGGTACAATGAGCAGTTCTTC. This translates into CASGLAMRRYNEQFF.

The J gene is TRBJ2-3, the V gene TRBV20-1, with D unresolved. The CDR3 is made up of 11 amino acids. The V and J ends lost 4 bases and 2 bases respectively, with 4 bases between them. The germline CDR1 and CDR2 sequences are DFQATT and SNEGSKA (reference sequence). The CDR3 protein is CSAIHTDTQYF. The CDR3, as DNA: TGCAGTGCTATCCACACAGATACGCAGTATTTT.

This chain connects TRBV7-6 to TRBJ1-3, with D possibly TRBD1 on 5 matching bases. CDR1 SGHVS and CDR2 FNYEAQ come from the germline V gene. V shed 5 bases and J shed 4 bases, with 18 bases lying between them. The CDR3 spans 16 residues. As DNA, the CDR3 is TGTGCCAGCAGCCAAAGTCCGGGACTTTCGGGAAACACCATATATTTT. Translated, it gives CASSQSPGLSGNTIYF. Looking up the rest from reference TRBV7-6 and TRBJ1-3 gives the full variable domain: GAGVSQSPRYKVTKRGQDVALRCDPISGHVSLYWYRQALGQGPEFLTYFNYEAQQDKSGLPNDRFSAERPEGSISTLTIQRTEQRDSAMYRCASSQSPGLSGNTIYFGEGSWLTVV.

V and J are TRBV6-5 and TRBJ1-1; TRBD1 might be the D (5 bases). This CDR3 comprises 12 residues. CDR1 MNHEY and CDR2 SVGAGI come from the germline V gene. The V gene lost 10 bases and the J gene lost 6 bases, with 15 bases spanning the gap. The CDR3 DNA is TGTGCCATTCGGGGGGGTCGCGCTGAAGCTTTCTTT. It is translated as CAIRGGRAEAFF.

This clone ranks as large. The CDR3 reads CASSQGYNQPQHF. The CDR3 nucleotides read TGCGCCAGCAGCCAAGGGTATAATCAGCCCCAGCATTTT. V is TRBV4-3 and J is TRBJ1-5; D gene unclear. The CDR3 spans 13 residues. Trimming removed 1 base at V and 4 bases at J, with 5 bases between. Germline V lookup: CDR1 LGHNA, CDR2 YSLEER.

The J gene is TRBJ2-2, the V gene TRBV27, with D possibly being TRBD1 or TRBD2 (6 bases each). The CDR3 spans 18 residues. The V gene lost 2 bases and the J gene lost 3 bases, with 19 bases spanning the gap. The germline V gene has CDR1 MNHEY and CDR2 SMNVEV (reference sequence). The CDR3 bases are TGTGCCAGCAGTTTAGGCCGGGGGCTCTACCACGACACCGGGGAGCTGTTTTTT. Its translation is CASSLGRGLYHDTGELFF.

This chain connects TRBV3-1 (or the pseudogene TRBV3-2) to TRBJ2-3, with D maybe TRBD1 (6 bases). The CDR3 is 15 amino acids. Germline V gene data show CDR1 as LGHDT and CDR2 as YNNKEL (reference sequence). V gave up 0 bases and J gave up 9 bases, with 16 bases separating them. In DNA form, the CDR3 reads TGTGCCAGCAGCCAAGATTCTGCGAGTCAGGGGACGCAGTATTTT. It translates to CASSQDSASQGTQYF.

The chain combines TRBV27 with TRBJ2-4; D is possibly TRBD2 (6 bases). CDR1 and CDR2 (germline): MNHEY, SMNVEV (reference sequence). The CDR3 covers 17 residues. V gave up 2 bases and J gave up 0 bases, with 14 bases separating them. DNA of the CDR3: TGTGCCAGCAGTTTAGCGCGGGGACCTCTAGCCAAAAACATTCAGTACTTC. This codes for CASSLARGPLAKNIQYF.

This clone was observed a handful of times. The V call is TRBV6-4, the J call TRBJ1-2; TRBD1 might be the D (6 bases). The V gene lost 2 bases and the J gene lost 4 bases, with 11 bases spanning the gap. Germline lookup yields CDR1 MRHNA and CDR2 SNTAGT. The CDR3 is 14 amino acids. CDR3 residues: CASSDPARGYGYTF. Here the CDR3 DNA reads TGTGCCAGCAGTGACCCCGCCAGGGGCTATGGCTACACCTTC.

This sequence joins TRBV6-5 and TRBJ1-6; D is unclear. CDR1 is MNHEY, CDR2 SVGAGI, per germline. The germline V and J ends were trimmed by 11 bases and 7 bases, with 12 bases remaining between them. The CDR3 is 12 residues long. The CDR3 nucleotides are TGTGCCGGCCAGTTGGGGAATTCACCCCTCCACTTT. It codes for CAGQLGNSPLHF.

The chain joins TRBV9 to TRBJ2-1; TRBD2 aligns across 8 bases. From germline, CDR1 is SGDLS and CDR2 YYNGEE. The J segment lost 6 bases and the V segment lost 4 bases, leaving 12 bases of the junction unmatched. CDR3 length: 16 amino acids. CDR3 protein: CASSPQGLGSFNEQFF. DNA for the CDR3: TGTGCCAGCAGCCCCCAGGGACTAGGTTCGTTCAATGAGCAGTTCTTC. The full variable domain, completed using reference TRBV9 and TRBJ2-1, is DSGVTQTPKHLITATGQRVTLRCSPRSGDLSVYWYQQSLDQGLQFLIQYYNGEERAKGNILERFSAQQFPDLHSELNLSSLELGDSALYFCASSPQGLGSFNEQFFGPGTRLTVL.

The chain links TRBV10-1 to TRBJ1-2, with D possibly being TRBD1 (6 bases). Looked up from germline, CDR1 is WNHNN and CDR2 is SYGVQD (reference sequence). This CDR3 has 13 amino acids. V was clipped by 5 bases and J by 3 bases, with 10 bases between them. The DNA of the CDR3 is TGCGCCAGCAGTCGGGACACCTACTATGGCTACACCTTC. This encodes CASSRDTYYGYTF.

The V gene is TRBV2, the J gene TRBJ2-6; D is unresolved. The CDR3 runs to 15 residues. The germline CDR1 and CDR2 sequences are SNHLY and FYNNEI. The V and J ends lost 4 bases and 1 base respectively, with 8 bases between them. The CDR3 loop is CASSVIRSGANVLTF. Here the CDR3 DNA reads TGTGCCAGCAGTGTCATCCGATCTGGGGCCAACGTCCTGACTTTC.

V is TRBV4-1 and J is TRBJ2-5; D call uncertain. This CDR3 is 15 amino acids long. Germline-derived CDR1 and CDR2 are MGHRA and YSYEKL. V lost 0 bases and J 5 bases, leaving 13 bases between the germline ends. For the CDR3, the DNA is TGCGCCAGCAGCCAAGATGGCGGTGTGGGGGAGACCCAGTACTTC. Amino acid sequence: CASSQDGGVGETQYF.

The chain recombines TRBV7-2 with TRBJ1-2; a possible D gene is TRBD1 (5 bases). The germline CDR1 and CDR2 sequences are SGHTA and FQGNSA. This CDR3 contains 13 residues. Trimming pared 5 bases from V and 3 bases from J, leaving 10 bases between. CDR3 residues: CASSLGGYYGYTF. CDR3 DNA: TGTGCCAGCAGCCTGGGGGGATACTATGGCTACACCTTC.